These 21 T cell receptor beta chains were all obtained from the same sample, sequenced in a study of cytomegalovirus exposure and HLA in healthy donors (dated by TCRdb to about 2017). Preparation of the library involved the immunoSEQ multiplex PCR assay. The source is immuneACCESS, and TCRdb retained only in-frame sequences with V and J called. Part of the clones is not carried over; for the studies checked, unresolved V genes explain less than half of this, and the remainder is unexplained. This sample has about 120,000 clones in its table, and 88% of those were observed once. The ten biggest clones cover 6% to 7% of the sample. Sequenced input: PBMCs. The receptor source for this set is a woman aged 18-29 years in good health and CMV-seropositive.

This clone was seen just once. The chain carries TRBV5-1 and TRBJ2-3; 7 bases are shared with TRBD2. Trimming at V came to 0 bases and at J to 5 bases, leaving 3 bases not matched to a gene. Looked up from germline, CDR1 is SGHRS and CDR2 is YFSETQ. The CDR3 extends over 14 amino acids. CDR3 sequence: CASSLEGGLDTQYF. CDR3 bases: TGCGCCAGCAGCTTGGAGGGAGGGCTAGATACGCAGTATTTT.

The CDR3 protein is CASSLTGTRTEAFF. CDR3 sequence (DNA): TGTGCCAGCAGCTTAACCGGGACTCGTACTGAAGCTTTCTTT. J is TRBJ1-1 and V is TRBV7-9; possible D gene TRBD1, 5 bases. The CDR3 length is 14 residues. Trimming removed 2 bases from V and 5 bases from J, with 12 bases in between. From germline, CDR1 is SEHNR and CDR2 FQNEAQ (reference sequence).

As DNA, the CDR3 is TGTGCCAGCTCACCACCGGTCTCCCTCGGGTTTGCTGGAAACACCATATATTTT. This sequence encodes CASSPPVSLGFAGNTIYF. The gene calls are TRBV18 and TRBJ1-3, with D unclear. The germline gives CDR1 KGHSH, CDR2 LQKENI. The CDR3 runs 18 residues. V lost 0 bases to trimming and J lost 2 bases, with 17 bases between them.

The chain carries TRBV5-6 and TRBJ1-1; weak D call: TRBD1 (5 bases). Trimming took off 3 bases at V and 4 bases at J, with 10 bases between the two ends. This CDR3 is built from 13 residues. Germline assignment: CDR1 SGHDT and CDR2 YYEEEE. CDR3 coding DNA: TGTGCCAGCAGCTACGAAGGGGTCACTGAAGCTTTCTTT. The encoded protein is CASSYEGVTEAFF.

The J gene is TRBJ2-7, the V gene TRBV25-1, with 10 positions matching TRBD2. The CDR3 length is 15 residues. The V gene end was trimmed by 4 bases and the J gene end by 3 bases; junction bases not matched to a gene: 6. Germline values: CDR1 MGHDK, CDR2 SYGVNS. CDR3 protein: CASSVLAGVLYEQYF. CDR3 coding DNA: TGTGCCAGCAGTGTTCTAGCGGGGGTCCTCTACGAGCAGTACTTC.

The rearrangement links TRBV5-5 to TRBJ2-5; 10 nucleotides agree with TRBD1. J gave up 3 bases and V 3 bases, and 5 bases lay outside the gene matches. From germline, CDR1 is SGHKS and CDR2 YYEKEE (reference sequence). This CDR3 has 15 amino acids. The CDR3 here is CASSWPGTGEETQYF. CDR3 nucleotides: TGTGCCAGCAGCTGGCCCGGGACAGGGGAAGAGACCCAGTACTTC.

V gene TRBV19 combines with J gene TRBJ1-5, with D perhaps TRBD1 (5 bases). CDR1 LNHDA and CDR2 SQIVND come from the germline V gene (reference sequence). This CDR3 region has 14 residues. Trimming pared 6 bases from V and 4 bases from J, leaving 13 bases between. Here the CDR3 DNA reads TGTGCCAGTAGATGGGTTGGGGGGAATCAGCCCCAGCATTTT. It translates to CASRWVGGNQPQHF.

The V gene is TRBV11-1, the J gene TRBJ2-7; 10 bases map to TRBD2. The germline V gene encodes CDR1 SGHAT and CDR2 FQDESV (reference sequence). J gave up 3 bases and V 1 base, and 3 bases lay outside the gene matches. The CDR3 is made up of 15 amino acids. The CDR3 DNA is TGTGCCAGCAGCTTAGGACTAGCGGGCGTCTACGAGCAGTACTTC. This encodes CASSLGLAGVYEQYF.

This clone was counted ten times or more. V usage is TRBV6-1 and J usage is TRBJ2-3, with 9 bases lining up with TRBD2. In germline, CDR1 is MNHNS, CDR2 SASEGT. V was clipped by 6 bases and J by 7 bases; unmatched bases: 8. The CDR3 is 14 amino acids. The chain's CDR3 is CASRFGGGAYTQYF. In nucleotides, the CDR3 is TGTGCCAGCAGATTTGGCGGGGGGGCGTATACGCAGTATTTT.

This chain connects TRBV4-2 to TRBJ1-5; 7 nucleotides line up with TRBD1. This CDR3 comprises 15 residues. The germline V gene encodes CDR1 LGHNA and CDR2 YNFKEQ. V was pared by 4 bases and J by 4 bases, with 7 bases of the junction left unmatched. CDR3 sequence (DNA): TGTGCCAGCAGCCCACGGGACAGCTTTAATCAGCCCCAGCATTTT. It translates to CASSPRDSFNQPQHF.

V usage is TRBV25-1 and J usage is TRBJ1-5; weak D call: TRBD1 (5 bases). From germline, CDR1 is MGHDK and CDR2 SYGVNS. This CDR3 region has 14 residues. Trimming shortened V by 4 bases and J by 4 bases, and 11 bases separated the two germline ends. This CDR3 is CASSGIGGNQPQHF. The CDR3, as DNA: TGTGCCAGCAGTGGGATCGGGGGGAATCAGCCCCAGCATTTT.

The chain joins TRBV30 to TRBJ2-7; a possible D gene is TRBD2 (6 bases). The CDR3 has 14 residues. V lost 5 bases and J 3 bases, leaving 17 bases between the germline ends. In germline, CDR1 is GTSNPN, CDR2 SVGIG (reference sequence). The CDR3 loop is CAWGKTRSLYEQYF. Written as DNA, the CDR3 is TGTGCCTGGGGGAAGACTAGATCCCTCTACGAGCAGTACTTC. Together with reference TRBV30 and TRBJ2-7, the CDR3 gives the full variable domain: SQTIHQWPATLVQPVGSPLSLECTVEGTSNPNLYWYRQAAGRGLQLLFYSVGIGQISSEVPQNLSASRPQDRQFILSSKKLLLSDSGFYLCAWGKTRSLYEQYFGPGTRLTVT.

The chain is built from TRBV13 and TRBJ2-7; 7 bases agree with TRBD2. J lost 0 bases, V lost 3 bases, and 2 bases had no gene match. The CDR3 extends over 14 amino acids. Germline CDR1 PRHDT, CDR2 FYEKMQ (reference sequence). CDR3 loop: CASSFGTTSYEQYF. The CDR3 DNA reads TGTGCCAGCAGCTTTGGGACTACCTCCTACGAGCAGTACTTC.

This sequence joins TRBV11-2 and TRBJ1-2; tentative D call: TRBD1 (6 bases). The CDR3 contains 15 residues. V gave up 5 bases and J gave up 2 bases, with 15 bases separating them. Germline CDR1 and CDR2: SGHAT and FQNNGV. This chain's CDR3 is CASSASTGPNYGYTF. DNA for the CDR3: TGTGCCAGCAGCGCCAGTACAGGGCCCAACTATGGCTACACCTTC.

The chain uses TRBV9 and TRBJ1-2, with TRBD1 as a possible D gene (5 bases). CDR1 SGDLS and CDR2 YYNGEE come from the germline V gene. The CDR3 is made up of 13 amino acids. Trimming removed 3 bases from V and 7 bases from J, with 13 bases in between. As DNA, the CDR3 is TGTGCCAGCAGCGGGTCGGGGGTGCGTGGCTACACCTTC. Translating gives CASSGSGVRGYTF.

The V and J genes are TRBV4-1 and TRBJ1-1, with D maybe TRBD1 (6 bases). Between the trimmed V and J ends, which lost 4 bases and 3 bases, there was a span of 12 bases. The CDR3 loop spans 14 amino acids. Germline V gene sequence: CDR1 MGHRA, CDR2 YSYEKL. CDR3: CASSPGDGYTEAFF. Written as DNA, the CDR3 is TGCGCCAGCAGCCCAGGGGACGGATACACTGAAGCTTTCTTT.

V and J are TRBV30 and TRBJ1-6; 7 positions match TRBD1. Trimming removed 7 bases from V and 8 bases from J; junction bases left unmatched: 5. Germline assignment: CDR1 GTSNPN and CDR2 SVGIG (reference sequence). CDR3 size: 12 residues. The CDR3 nucleotides read TGTGCCTTAGACAGGGAGGATTCACCCCTCCACTTT. Residues: CALDREDSPLHF.

This clone is a singleton in its sample. The chain recombines TRBV27 with TRBJ1-2; no definite D call. The V gene's germline CDR1 is MNHEY and CDR2 SMNVEV (reference sequence). V lost 3 bases, J lost 5 bases, and 7 bases lay in between. This CDR3 comprises 12 residues. The CDR3 DNA sequence: TGTGCCAGCAGTTTCACGGGTTATGGCTACACCTTC. Translating it yields CASSFTGYGYTF.

This chain links TRBV7-2 with TRBJ2-5; TRBD1 agrees at 7 bases. The J segment lost 4 bases and the V segment lost 5 bases, leaving 7 bases of the junction unmatched. The CDR3 is 14 amino acids. CDR1 and CDR2 from the germline V gene are SGHTA and FQGNSA. The CDR3 is CASSVNRGAETQYF. CDR3 nucleotides: TGTGCCAGCAGCGTTAACAGGGGTGCAGAGACCCAGTACTTC.

This sequence joins TRBV25-1 and TRBJ1-3; D ambiguous. With 1 base removed from V and 0 bases from J, the gap between germline ends came to 7 bases. Per germline, CDR1 MGHDK and CDR2 SYGVNS. The CDR3 runs to 15 residues. CDR3 DNA sequence: TGTGCCAGCAGTGAATCGAGACACTCTGGAAACACCATATATTTT. Translated: CASSESRHSGNTIYF.

The rearrangement joins TRBV27 to TRBJ2-1; 10 positions agree with TRBD2. CDR3 length: 15 residues. The J segment lost 4 bases and the V segment lost 6 bases, leaving 6 bases of the junction unmatched. Germline V lookup: CDR1 MNHEY, CDR2 SMNVEV (reference sequence). The CDR3, as DNA: TGTGCCAGCAGCACACTAGCGGGAATTTACAATGAGCAGTTCTTC. This gives the protein CASSTLAGIYNEQFF.